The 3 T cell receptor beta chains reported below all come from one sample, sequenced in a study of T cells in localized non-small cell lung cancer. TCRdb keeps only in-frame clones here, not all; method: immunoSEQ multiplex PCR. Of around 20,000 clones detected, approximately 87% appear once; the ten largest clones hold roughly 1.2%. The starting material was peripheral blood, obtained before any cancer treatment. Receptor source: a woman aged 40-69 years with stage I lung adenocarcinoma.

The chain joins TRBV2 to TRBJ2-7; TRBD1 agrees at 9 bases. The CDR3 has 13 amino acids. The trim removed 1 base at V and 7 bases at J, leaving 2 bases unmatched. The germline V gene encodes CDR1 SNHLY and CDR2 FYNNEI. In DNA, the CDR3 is TGTGCCAGCAGTGAAGTGGGACAGGGTGAGCAGTACTTC. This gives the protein CASSEVGQGEQYF.

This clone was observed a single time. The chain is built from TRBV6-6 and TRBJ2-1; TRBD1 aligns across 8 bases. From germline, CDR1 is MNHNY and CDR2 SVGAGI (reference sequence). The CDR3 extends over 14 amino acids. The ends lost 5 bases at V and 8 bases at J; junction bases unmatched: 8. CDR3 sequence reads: CASSHQQGGDEQFF. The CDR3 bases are TGTGCCAGCAGTCACCAACAGGGGGGCGATGAGCAGTTCTTC.

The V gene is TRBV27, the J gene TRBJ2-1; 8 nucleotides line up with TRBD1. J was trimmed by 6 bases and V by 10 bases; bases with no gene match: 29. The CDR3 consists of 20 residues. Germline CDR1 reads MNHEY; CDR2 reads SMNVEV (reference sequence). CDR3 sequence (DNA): TGTGCCAACCTGCCCCGCTTACGTTCTACTCGTCAGGGGGCCTCCAATGAGCAGTTCTTC. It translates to CANLPRLRSTRQGASNEQFF.